The next 24 T cell receptor beta chains were all read from a single sample in a study of blood T cell repertoires in COVID-19. The protocol was immunoSEQ multiplex PCR, while the TCRdb copy is restricted to in-frame clones and leaves out a portion. The table has 200,000 to 300,000 clones, around 80% seen once. The specimen sequenced was peripheral blood. These receptors were collected from a human donor in a cohort sampled during active COVID-19.

The table lists this clone with a count of one. The V call is TRBV10-3, the J call TRBJ1-3, with a weak D call TRBD1 (6 bases). The CDR3 consists of 13 residues. CDR1 and CDR2 (germline): ENHRY, SYGVKD. V was trimmed by 10 bases and J by 5 bases, leaving 15 bases between them. Here the CDR3 reads CATFETGRNTIYF. CDR3 bases: TGTGCCACTTTTGAAACAGGGAGAAACACCATATATTTT.

The chain uses TRBV5-1 and TRBJ1-3; D uncertain. The CDR3 consists of 15 residues. The V gene lost 5 bases and the J gene lost 2 bases, with 14 bases spanning the gap. Germline V gives CDR1 SGHRS, CDR2 YFSETQ. CDR3 residues: CASRSTPGTGNTIYF. The CDR3 DNA reads TGCGCCAGCAGGTCTACCCCGGGGACTGGAAACACCATATATTTT.

A single count supports this clone. This chain connects TRBV5-4 to TRBJ2-7, with 12 bases aligning to TRBD1. The CDR3 contains 15 residues. Germline CDR1 is SGHNT and CDR2 is YYREEE (reference sequence). Trimming removed 0 bases from V and 7 bases from J; junction bases left unmatched: 5. The CDR3 here is CASSLEGQGAREQYF. DNA for the CDR3: TGTGCCAGCAGCTTGGAGGGACAGGGGGCGAGAGAGCAGTACTTC. Supplemented by reference TRBV5-4 and TRBJ2-7, the full variable domain reads ETGVTQSPTHLIKTRGQQVTLRCSSQSGHNTVSWYQQALGQGPQFIFQYYREEENGRGNFPPRFSGLQFPNYSSELNVNALELDDSALYLCASSLEGQGAREQYFGPGTRLTVT.

The rearrangement links TRBV7-2 to TRBJ1-6, with D possibly TRBD1 on 5 matching bases. V gave up 6 bases and J gave up 9 bases, with 18 bases separating them. The CDR3 sequence is 15 residues long. CDR1 and CDR2 (germline): SGHTA, FQGNSA. The chain's CDR3 is CASRLRGREASPLHF. The CDR3 DNA is TGTGCCAGCAGGCTCCGGGGCAGGGAGGCTTCACCCCTCCACTTT.

V gene TRBV6-6 combines with J gene TRBJ2-6; D perhaps matches TRBD1 (5 bases). Trimming pared 0 bases from V and 4 bases from J, leaving 10 bases between. There are 16 residues in the CDR3. CDR1 and CDR2 (germline): MNHNY, SVGAGI (reference sequence). The chain's CDR3 is CASSYSRGNGANVLTF. CDR3 nucleotides: TGTGCCAGCAGTTACTCAAGGGGAAACGGGGCCAACGTCCTGACTTTC.

The V gene is TRBV7-2, the J gene TRBJ1-5; 10 positions match TRBD1. The junction had 8 bases not matched to a gene; V was cut back by 2 bases and J by 4 bases. The CDR3 loop spans 17 amino acids. CDR1 SGHTA and CDR2 FQGNSA come from the germline V gene. CDR3 in amino acids: CASSLFGDRGGNQPQHF. The CDR3 nucleotides read TGTGCCAGCAGCTTATTCGGGGACAGGGGAGGAAATCAGCCCCAGCATTTT.

The chain carries TRBV9 and TRBJ2-2, with TRBD1 matching 7 bases. Germline CDR1 reads SGDLS; CDR2 reads YYNGEE. The CDR3 has 15 residues. Unmatched junction bases numbered 9, after V lost 4 bases and J lost 6 bases. The CDR3 DNA follows: TGTGCCAGCAGCAAAGGGGGCAGGGACCCCGGGGAGCTGTTTTTT. Its translation: CASSKGGRDPGELFF.

The rearrangement uses TRBV7-9 and TRBJ2-5, with 8 nucleotides matching TRBD2. V was pared by 0 bases and J by 5 bases, with 5 bases of the junction left unmatched. Germline loops: CDR1 SEHNR, CDR2 FQNEAQ (reference sequence). The length of the CDR3 is 15 residues. The CDR3 sequence: CASSLAKAGAETQYF. Written as DNA, the CDR3 is TGTGCCAGCAGCTTAGCGAAAGCGGGAGCTGAGACCCAGTACTTC.

V and J are TRBV10-3 and TRBJ2-1; D not resolved. The CDR3 consists of 13 residues. The V and J ends lost 8 bases and 6 bases respectively, with 14 bases between them. Germline CDR1 reads ENHRY; CDR2 reads SYGVKD. CDR3: CAIGGPAANEQFF. CDR3 nucleotides: TGTGCCATCGGTGGGCCCGCGGCCAATGAGCAGTTCTTC.

The J gene is TRBJ1-6, the V gene TRBV11-2, with no clear D. V was shortened by 4 bases and J by 8 bases, with 15 bases between the two germline ends. Germline values: CDR1 SGHAT, CDR2 FQNNGV. The CDR3 is 15 amino acids. CDR3 coding DNA: TGTGCCAGCAGCTCCCGACTTTATGGTGATTCACCCCTCCACTTT. Protein: CASSSRLYGDSPLHF.

The V call is TRBV7-2, the J call TRBJ2-5; TRBD2 matches at 7 bases. The trim removed 1 base at V and 2 bases at J, leaving 1 base unmatched. The CDR3 extends over 14 amino acids. Per the germline V gene, CDR1 is SGHTA and CDR2 is FQGNSA. DNA for the CDR3: TGTGCCAGCAGCTTAGGGGGGGGGCAAGAGACCCAGTACTTC. Amino acids: CASSLGGGQETQYF.

The chain combines TRBV10-2 with TRBJ1-5, with TRBD1 identical over 7 bases. Unmatched junction bases numbered 11, after V lost 8 bases and J lost 1 base. This CDR3 has 16 amino acids. CDR1 and CDR2 (germline): WSHSY, SAAADI. CDR3 in amino acids: CASRSSNRGSNQPQHF. In DNA, the CDR3 is TGCGCCAGCCGGAGCTCAAACAGGGGAAGCAATCAGCCCCAGCATTTT.

The chain joins TRBV11-3 to TRBJ2-3, with 7 bases lining up with TRBD2. The length of the CDR3 is 15 residues. Germline trimming cut 4 bases from V and 1 base from J; bases unmatched to any gene: 5. The germline V gene has CDR1 SGHNT and CDR2 YENEEA. CDR3 residues: CASSSPAGGTDTQYF. The CDR3 DNA follows: TGTGCCAGCAGCTCCCCCGCGGGGGGCACAGATACGCAGTATTTT.

The CDR3: CAISGSSRGEQYF. Here the CDR3 DNA reads TGTGCCATCAGTGGTAGCAGTCGGGGCGAGCAGTACTTC. The rearrangement links TRBV10-3 to TRBJ2-7; D possibly corresponds to TRBD2 (5 bases). Germline CDR1 ENHRY, CDR2 SYGVKD. V was shortened by 4 bases and J by 6 bases, with 13 bases between the two germline ends. The CDR3 contains 13 residues.

This chain joins TRBV10-3 and TRBJ1-2; 8 bases are shared with TRBD1. The CDR3 totals 14 residues. Trimming cost V 6 bases and J 6 bases; bases outside gene matches: 9. Germline assignment: CDR1 ENHRY and CDR2 SYGVKD. The CDR3 DNA is TGTGCCATCAGCGGGACAGGAGGAACTAATGGCTACACCTTC. It is translated as CAISGTGGTNGYTF.

The chain recombines TRBV6-5 with TRBJ1-1, with D perhaps TRBD1 (6 bases). V lost 7 bases and J lost 4, with 19 bases in between. The CDR3 is 15 residues long. The germline V gene encodes CDR1 MNHEY and CDR2 SVGAGI. CDR3 loop: CASTGLQGFGTEAFF. CDR3 DNA: TGTGCCAGCACCGGATTACAGGGTTTTGGCACTGAAGCTTTCTTT.

V gene TRBV5-8 combines with J gene TRBJ1-5; a weak D match, TRBD1 (6 bases). Deletions cut 2 bases from V and 1 base from J, with 22 bases between. From germline, CDR1 is SGHTS and CDR2 YDEGEE. The CDR3 is 19 residues long. The CDR3 DNA is TGTGCCAGCAGCTTCTTAGGAGGGGGGGTTTTTATAAGCAATCAGCCCCAGCATTTT. Its translation is CASSFLGGGVFISNQPQHF.

This clone has only a few counts. This chain connects TRBV28 to TRBJ2-1; 7 nucleotides match TRBD1. Looked up from germline, CDR1 is MDHEN and CDR2 is SYDVKM. The CDR3 runs 12 residues. J was trimmed by 13 bases and V by 3 bases; bases with no gene match: 6. The CDR3 coding sequence is TGTGCCAGCAGTTTGGGTAACAGGGGACAGTTCTTC. This gives the protein CASSLGNRGQFF.

CDR3 coding DNA: TGCGCCAGCAGCCTCGACGGACTGGCGGGGGAAAAACTGTTTTTT. Its protein product is CASSLDGLAGEKLFF. The chain recombines TRBV4-1 with TRBJ1-4, with no clear D. The CDR3 sequence is 15 residues long. Germline lookup yields CDR1 MGHRA and CDR2 YSYEKL. The ends were cut back, 4 bases at V and 8 bases at J, with 17 bases in the middle.

The chain links TRBV19 to TRBJ1-5, with 11 bases matching TRBD1. Germline V gene lookup returns CDR1 LNHDA and CDR2 SQIVND (reference sequence). This CDR3 is 15 amino acids long. V lost 4 bases and J lost 7; bases outside the gene matches: 6. This CDR3 is CASSTGTGGDQPQHF. CDR3 DNA: TGTGCCAGTAGTACCGGGACAGGGGGTGACCAGCCCCAGCATTTT.

The chain is built from TRBV19 and TRBJ2-7, with D possibly TRBD1 on 6 matching bases. Germline CDR1 is LNHDA and CDR2 is SQIVND (reference sequence). The CDR3 sequence is 14 residues long. The V and J ends lost 5 bases and 4 bases respectively, with 15 bases between them. CDR3 coding DNA: TGTGCCAGTAGTCCTCGTCCGGGACATTACGAGCAGTACTTC. This codes for CASSPRPGHYEQYF.

The V and J genes are TRBV19 and TRBJ1-5; D unresolved. CDR1 LNHDA and CDR2 SQIVND come from the germline V gene (reference sequence). This CDR3 is built from 13 residues. Trimming stripped 5 bases from V and 7 bases from J, with 12 bases between. The DNA of the CDR3 is TGTGCCAGTAGTCTACAGATCGAACAGCCCCAGCATTTT. Protein: CASSLQIEQPQHF.

The chain joins TRBV27 to TRBJ1-5; D call uncertain. The ends were cut back, 3 bases at V and 2 bases at J, with 11 bases in the middle. The CDR3 contains 15 residues. CDR1 is MNHEY and CDR2 is SMNVEV in the germline V gene (reference sequence). The CDR3 loop is CASSFLGGGNQPQHF. For the CDR3, the DNA is TGTGCCAGCAGTTTTCTTGGCGGGGGCAATCAGCCCCAGCATTTT.

This clone has a handful of counts. This chain links TRBV4-2 with TRBJ1-3; a possible D gene is TRBD1 (6 bases). Between the trimmed V and J ends, which lost 1 base and 0 bases, there was a span of 13 bases. Germline loops: CDR1 LGHNA, CDR2 YNFKEQ. CDR3 size: 17 residues. The CDR3: CASSQALQGSSGNTIYF. As DNA, the CDR3 is TGTGCCAGCAGCCAAGCCCTACAGGGCAGCTCTGGAAACACCATATATTTT.